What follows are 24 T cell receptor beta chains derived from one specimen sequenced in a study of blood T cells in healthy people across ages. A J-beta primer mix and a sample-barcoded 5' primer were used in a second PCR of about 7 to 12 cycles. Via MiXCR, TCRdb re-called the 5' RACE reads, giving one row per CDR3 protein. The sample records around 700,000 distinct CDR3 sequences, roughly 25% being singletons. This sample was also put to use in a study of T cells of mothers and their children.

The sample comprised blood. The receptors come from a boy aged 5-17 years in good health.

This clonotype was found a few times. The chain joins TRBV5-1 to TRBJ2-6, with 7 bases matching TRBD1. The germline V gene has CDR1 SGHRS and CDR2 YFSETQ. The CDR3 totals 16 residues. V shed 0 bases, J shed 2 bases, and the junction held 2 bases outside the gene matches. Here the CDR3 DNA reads TGCGCCAGCAGCTTGGAGGGGGCGGCTGGGGCCAACGTCCTGACTTTC. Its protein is CASSLEGAAGANVLTF.

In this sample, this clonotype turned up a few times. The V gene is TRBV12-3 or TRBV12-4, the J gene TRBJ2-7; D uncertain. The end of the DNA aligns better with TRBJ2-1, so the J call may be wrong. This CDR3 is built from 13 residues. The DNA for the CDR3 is TGTGCCAGCAAACTCCCCCGTACCGATGAGCAGTTCTTC. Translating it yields CASKLPRTDEQFF.

Written as DNA, the CDR3 is TGTGCCAGCATCGGGACAGGGGGCGAAGGGCCCCAGCATTTT. Protein product: CASIGTGGEGPQHF. The chain couples TRBV7-9 to TRBJ1-5; 12 positions match TRBD1. Germline V CDR1 and CDR2: SEHNR, FQNEAQ (reference sequence). After removal of 7 bases from V and 9 bases from J, the junction contained 7 bases not matched to a gene. There are 14 residues in the CDR3.

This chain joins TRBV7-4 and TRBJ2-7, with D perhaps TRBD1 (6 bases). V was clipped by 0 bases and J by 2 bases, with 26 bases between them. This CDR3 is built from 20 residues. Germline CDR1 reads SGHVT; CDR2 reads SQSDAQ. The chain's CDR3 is CASSLALGLSDSLETYEQYF. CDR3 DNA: TGTGCCAGCAGCTTAGCGCTCGGGCTCTCGGACAGCCTGGAAACCTACGAGCAGTACTTC.

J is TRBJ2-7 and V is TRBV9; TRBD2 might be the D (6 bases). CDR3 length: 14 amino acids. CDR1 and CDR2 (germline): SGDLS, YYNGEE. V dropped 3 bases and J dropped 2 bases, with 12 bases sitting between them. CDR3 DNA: TGTGCCAGCAGCGCGGGGACTTTCACCTACGAGCAGTACTTC. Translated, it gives CASSAGTFTYEQYF.

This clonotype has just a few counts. CDR3 in DNA: TGTGCCAGCAGTGCTGCTCGGGAGAAAATCGGGGAGCTGTTTTTT. Protein sequence: CASSAAREKIGELFF. The J gene is TRBJ2-2, the V gene TRBV2; tentatively, D is TRBD2 (6 bases). V was pared by 4 bases and J by 7 bases, with 16 bases between. The CDR3 consists of 15 residues. Germline V gene data show CDR1 as SNHLY and CDR2 as FYNNEI.

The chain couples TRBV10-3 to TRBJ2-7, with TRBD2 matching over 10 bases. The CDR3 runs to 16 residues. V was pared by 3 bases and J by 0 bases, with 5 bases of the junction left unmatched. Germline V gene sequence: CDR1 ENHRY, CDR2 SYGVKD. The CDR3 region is CAISDYGLAVSYEQYF. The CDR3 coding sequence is TGTGCCATCAGTGACTACGGACTAGCGGTCTCCTACGAGCAGTACTTC.

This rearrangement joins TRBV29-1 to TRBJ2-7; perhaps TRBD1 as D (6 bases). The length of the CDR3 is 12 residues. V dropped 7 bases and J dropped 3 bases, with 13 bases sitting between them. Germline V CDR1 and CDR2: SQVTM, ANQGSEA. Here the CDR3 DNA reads TGCAGCGCCCAATGGACAGTCTACGAGCAGTACTTC. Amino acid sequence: CSAQWTVYEQYF.

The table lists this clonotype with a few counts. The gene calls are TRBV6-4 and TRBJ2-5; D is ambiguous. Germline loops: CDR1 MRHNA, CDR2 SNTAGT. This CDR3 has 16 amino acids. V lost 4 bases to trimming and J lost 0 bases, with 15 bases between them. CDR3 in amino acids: CASSVLRPPYQETQYF. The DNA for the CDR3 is TGTGCCAGCAGTGTATTGAGGCCACCGTACCAAGAGACCCAGTACTTC.

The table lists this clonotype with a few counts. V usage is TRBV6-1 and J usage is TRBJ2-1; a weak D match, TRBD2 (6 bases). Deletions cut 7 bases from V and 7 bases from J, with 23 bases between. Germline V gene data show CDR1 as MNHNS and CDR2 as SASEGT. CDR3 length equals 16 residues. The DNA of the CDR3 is TGTGCCAGCAAGCGATCATCGGCGGGAAGTGTAAATGAGCAGTTCTTC. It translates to CASKRSSAGSVNEQFF.

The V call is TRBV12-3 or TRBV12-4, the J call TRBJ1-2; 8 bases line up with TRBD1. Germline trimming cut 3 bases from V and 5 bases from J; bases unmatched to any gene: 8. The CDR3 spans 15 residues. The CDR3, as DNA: TGTGCCAGCAGTTTTTCTCCAGGGGGCGGTTATGGCTACACCTTC. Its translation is CASSFSPGGGYGYTF.

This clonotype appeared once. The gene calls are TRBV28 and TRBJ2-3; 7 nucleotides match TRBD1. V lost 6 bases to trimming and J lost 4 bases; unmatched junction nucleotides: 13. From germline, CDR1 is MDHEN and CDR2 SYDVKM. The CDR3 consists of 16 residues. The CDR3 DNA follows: TGTGCCAGCAGCCGACCGACAGGGCACGGCCCAGATACGCAGTATTTT. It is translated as CASSRPTGHGPDTQYF.

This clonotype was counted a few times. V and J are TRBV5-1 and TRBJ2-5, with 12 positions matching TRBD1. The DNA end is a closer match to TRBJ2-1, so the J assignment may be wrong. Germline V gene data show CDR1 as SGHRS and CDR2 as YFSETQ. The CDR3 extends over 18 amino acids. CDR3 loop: CASSLAGTGGFDGHEQFF. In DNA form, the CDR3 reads TGCGCCAGCAGCTTGGCCGGGACAGGGGGCTTTGATGGCCATGAGCAGTTCTTC.

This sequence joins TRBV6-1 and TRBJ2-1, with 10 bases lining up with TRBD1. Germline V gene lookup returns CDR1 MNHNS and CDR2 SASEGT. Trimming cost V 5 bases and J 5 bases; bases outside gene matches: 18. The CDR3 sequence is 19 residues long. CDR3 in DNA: TGTGCCAGCAGTAAAACGGCTTTACGTCGACAGGGGGCTAACAATGAGCAGTTCTTC. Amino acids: CASSKTALRRQGANNEQFF.

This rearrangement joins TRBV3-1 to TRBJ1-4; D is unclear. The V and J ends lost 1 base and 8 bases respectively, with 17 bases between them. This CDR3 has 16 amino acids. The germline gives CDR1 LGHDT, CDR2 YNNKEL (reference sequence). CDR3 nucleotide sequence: TGTGCCAGCAGCCAAGGGGGAGGAGCGCTTCGGGAAAAACTGTTTTTT. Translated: CASSQGGGALREKLFF.

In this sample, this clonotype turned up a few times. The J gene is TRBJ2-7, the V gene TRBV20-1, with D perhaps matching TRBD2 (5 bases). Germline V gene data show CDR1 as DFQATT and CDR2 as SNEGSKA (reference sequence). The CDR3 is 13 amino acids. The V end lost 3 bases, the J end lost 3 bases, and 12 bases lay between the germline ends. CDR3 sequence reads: CSARVATGYEQYF. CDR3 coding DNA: TGCAGTGCTAGGGTAGCGACCGGCTACGAGCAGTACTTC.

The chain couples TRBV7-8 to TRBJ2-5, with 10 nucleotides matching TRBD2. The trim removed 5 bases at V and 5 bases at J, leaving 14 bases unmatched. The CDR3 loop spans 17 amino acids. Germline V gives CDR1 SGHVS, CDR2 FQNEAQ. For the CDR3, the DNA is TGTGCCAGCAGCCAACCGACTAGCGGGTGGGGCCGGGAGACCCAGTACTTC. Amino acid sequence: CASSQPTSGWGRETQYF.

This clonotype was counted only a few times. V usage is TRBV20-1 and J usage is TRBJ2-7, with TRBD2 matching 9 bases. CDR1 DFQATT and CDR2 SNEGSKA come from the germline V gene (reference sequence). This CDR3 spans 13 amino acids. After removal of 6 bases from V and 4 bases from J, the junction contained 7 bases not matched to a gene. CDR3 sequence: CSAPGSGRYEQYF. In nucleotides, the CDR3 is TGCAGTGCCCCGGGTAGCGGGAGATACGAGCAGTACTTC.

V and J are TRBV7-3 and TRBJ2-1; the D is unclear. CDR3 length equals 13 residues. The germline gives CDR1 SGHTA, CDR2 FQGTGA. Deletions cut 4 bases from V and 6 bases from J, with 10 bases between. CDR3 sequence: CASSSMLLNEQFF. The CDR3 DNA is TGTGCCAGCAGCTCCATGCTGCTCAATGAGCAGTTCTTC.

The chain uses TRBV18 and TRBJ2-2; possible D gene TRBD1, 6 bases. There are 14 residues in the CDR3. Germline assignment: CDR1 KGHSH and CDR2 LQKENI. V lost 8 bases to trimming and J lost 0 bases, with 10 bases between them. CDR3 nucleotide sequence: TGTGCCAGCCCCCGGGACACGAACACCGGGGAGCTGTTTTTT. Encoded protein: CASPRDTNTGELFF.

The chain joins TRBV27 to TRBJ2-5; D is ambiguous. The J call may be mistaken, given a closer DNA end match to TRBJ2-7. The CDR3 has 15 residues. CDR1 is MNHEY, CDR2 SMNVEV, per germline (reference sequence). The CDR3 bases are TGTGCCACCCGGCCCACGCGGTCTTTCTCCTACGAGCAGTACTTC. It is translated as CATRPTRSFSYEQYF.

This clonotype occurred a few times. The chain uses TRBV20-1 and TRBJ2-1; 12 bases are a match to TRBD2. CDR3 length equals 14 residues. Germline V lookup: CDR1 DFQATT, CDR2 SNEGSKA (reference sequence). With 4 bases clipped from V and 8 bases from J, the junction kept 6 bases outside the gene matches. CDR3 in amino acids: CSANPSGGADEQFF. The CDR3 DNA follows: TGCAGTGCTAACCCTAGCGGGGGGGCGGATGAGCAGTTCTTC.

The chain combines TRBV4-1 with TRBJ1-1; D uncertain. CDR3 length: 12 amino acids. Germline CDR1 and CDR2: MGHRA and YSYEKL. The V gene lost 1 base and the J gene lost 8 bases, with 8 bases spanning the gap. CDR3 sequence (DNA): TGCGCCAGCAGCCAAGGGACCCGGGAAGCTTTCTTT. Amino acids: CASSQGTREAFF.

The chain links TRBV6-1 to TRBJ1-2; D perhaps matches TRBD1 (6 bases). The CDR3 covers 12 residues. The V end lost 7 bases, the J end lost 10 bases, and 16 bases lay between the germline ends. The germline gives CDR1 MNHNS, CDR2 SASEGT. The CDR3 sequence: CASTRQVTLYTF. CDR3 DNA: TGTGCCAGCACGCGACAGGTCACTCTCTACACCTTC.